This section outlines one TCR beta chain sequence together with its context. The sample is drawn from a study of Ad26.COV2.S vaccination and SARS-CoV-2 variants. The CDR3 length is 15 residues. CDR1 SGHRS and CDR2 YFSETQ come from the germline V gene. The V gene end was trimmed by 4 bases and the J gene end by 9 bases; junction bases not matched to a gene: 10. Assay used: immunoSEQ multiplex PCR; TCRdb lists only in-frame clones, some missing. In the table there are 300,000 to 400,000 clones, about 87% of which are singletons. This sample's treatment: around 19 received Ad26.COV2.S at low or high dose, single or two shots; a few received placebo; per-sample allocation not given. Repertoires come from day 63 after the first vaccine or placebo injection. In Boston, an adult donor aged 18-55 years took part.

The chain combines TRBV5-1 with TRBJ1-6, with 7 nucleotides matching TRBD1. This specimen consisted of peripheral blood, obtained in a trial of Ad26.COV2.S vaccine versus placebo. This clonotype was obtained from a person between 18 and 59 years old who received the Ad26.COV2.S COVID-19 vaccine or a placebo. CDR3 DNA: TGCGCCAGCAGCCCATACGACAGGGAAGGTTCACCCCTCCACTTT. Its translation: CASSPYDREGSPLHF.